The entry below gives a single T cell receptor beta chain sequence along with its context. Its antigen is still unknown. It has no much larger one-base neighbor in the sample; base qualities were not kept. These data come from a study of blood T cell repertoires in COVID-19 (dated by TCRdb to about 2020). Notes on the research overall: The collaborator samples originated in the United States, Italy and Spain and spanned the acute and convalescent phases of COVID-19. The material from the prospective study consisted of cDNA or gDNA derived from T cells, B-cell-depleted T cells, or PBMCs. Deeply sampled blood TCRbeta repertoires from subjects exposed to, actively infected with, or recovered from COVID-19 were included in the dataset. A freely available public database, intended as a resource for researchers studying the immune response to SARS-CoV-2, is where the repertoires were released. Samples came from the ongoing ImmuneRACE study (first 160 participants) plus 1,254 subjects from 6 global collaborators. The sample metadata nearly always contained a de-identified subject ID, COVID-19 status, age in years and sex. Where available, HLA class I and class II types were taken from metadata supplied by the sample provider and were not determined by assay-based typing.

TCRbeta CDR3 regions were amplified from genomic DNA by means of the immunoSEQ Assay, a bias-controlled multiplex PCR. Per the original workflow: Nucleated cell counts per sample were estimated from amplification of reference gene primers within the assay. To quantify the absolute abundance of each unique TCRbeta CDR3 rearrangement, sequence reads were collapsed and filtered. Productive Simpson clonality was computed per sample as the square root of Simpson's diversity index over productive rearrangements. TCRdb retrieved this table from immuneACCESS and kept in-frame rearrangements only. Not all clones are present; in checked studies, unresolved V genes account for under half, and no reason is known for the remainder. V and J calls and clone size are copied from that table; D and trimming were computed from the DNA. Present in this sample are around 200,000 clones, 88% of which were seen just once. The ten top clones hold 2.6% of the sample.

Enrolling through a virtual design, the prospective study's participants ranged in age from about 18 to 89 years and lived across some 22 United States geographic areas. In the prospective study, participants were assigned to cohorts based on the clinical history participants reported in a screening survey and a study questionnaire. Recovered participants in ImmuneRACE Cohort 3 were defined as having two consecutive negative NP/OP PCR tests, clearance from a healthcare professional, or resolution of symptoms. In the prospective study, mobile phlebotomists collected whole blood, serum and a nasopharyngeal or oropharyngeal swab from each participant. Participants in the prospective study had the option to provide additional blood draws and questionnaires over an approximately 2-month period. Prospective study blood samples were shipped either frozen or at room temperature before DNA extraction. CDR1 is given as MRHNA and CDR2 as SNTAGT, both from the germline V gene. V gives up 3 bases and J gives up 12 bases, and the segment between their germline ends measures 18 bases. The CDR3 covers 14 residues, taking in both the cysteine and the phenylalanine. Only the CDR3 part of the read is kept: 42 bases, read in frame from the first base.

Summary of the overall study and its limitations: Clinical and demographic metadata were provided uncurated, with the amount varying by source and participant.

Sequenced input: PBMCs or T cells enriched from blood (not recorded which). The receptor chain draws on TRBV6-4 and TRBJ2-1; perhaps TRBD2 is the D gene, with 6 bases matching. This sequence was found in a woman in her 30s who had recovered from COVID-19. CDR3 sequence: CASSESGDYNWQFF. The nucleotide sequence is TGTGCCAGCAGTGAATCGGGGGATTACAATTGGCAGTTCTTC.